The 9 T cell receptor beta chains in this list originate from one sample, sequenced in a study of neurological immune-mediated disorders. Documented time point: technical triplicate 2. Each CDR3 protein is one row after TCRdb ran MiXCR on the 5' RACE reads. This sample yields around 56,000 distinct CDR3 sequences, of which 24% are seen a single time; 3.5% to 5.5% belongs to the top ten. The sequenced sample was PBMCs. The receptor source for this set is a man aged 55-75 years with HTLV-1-associated myelopathy (HAM/TSP).

This clonotype was counted between two and nine times. The chain carries TRBV13 and TRBJ2-3; possible D gene TRBD2, 5 bases. V was clipped by 5 bases and J by 9 bases, with 21 bases between them. The CDR3 is 15 amino acids. CDR1 and CDR2 (germline): PRHDT, FYEKMQ (reference sequence). CDR3 DNA sequence: TGTGCCAGCAGCCTTCTAGGACTTAGCCTGGAGACGCAGTATTTT. Protein product: CASSLLGLSLETQYF.

There are many counts of this clonotype. This chain links TRBV19 with TRBJ2-1, with D perhaps matching TRBD1 or TRBD2 (5 bases each). Germline CDR1 is LNHDA and CDR2 is SQIVND (reference sequence). CDR3 length: 13 amino acids. The ends were cut back, 5 bases at V and 7 bases at J, with 12 bases in the middle. DNA of the CDR3: TGTGCCAGTAGTCCCAGTGGGGGAAATGAGCAGTTCTTC. Translated: CASSPSGGNEQFF.

This clonotype was counted ten times or more. The chain recombines TRBV20-1 with TRBJ1-5, with D perhaps matching TRBD1 (5 bases). CDR1 and CDR2 (germline): DFQATT, SNEGSKA (reference sequence). The CDR3 is 13 amino acids. The V end lost 4 bases, the J end lost 5 bases, and 12 bases lay between the germline ends. This CDR3 is CSAIPRADQPQHF. The CDR3 DNA sequence: TGCAGTGCTATCCCCAGGGCTGATCAGCCCCAGCATTTT.

The table lists this clonotype with many counts. The J gene is TRBJ2-7, the V gene TRBV5-4; 9 bases are shared with TRBD2. V gave up 3 bases and J gave up 3 bases; unmatched junction bases: 1. The CDR3 is 13 amino acids. Germline V gene sequence: CDR1 SGHNT, CDR2 YYREEE (reference sequence). This CDR3 is CASSSSGNYEQYF. The DNA for the CDR3 is TGTGCCAGCAGCTCTAGCGGGAACTACGAGCAGTACTTC.

This clonotype was detected ten times or more. This chain joins TRBV18 and TRBJ1-2; D gene uncertain. Trimming removed 2 bases from V and 4 bases from J, with 14 bases in between. There are 15 residues in the CDR3. Germline V gives CDR1 KGHSH, CDR2 LQKENI. CDR3 nucleotide sequence: TGTGCCAGCTCACCAAAGGTCGGCGGAACCTATGGCTACACCTTC. This encodes CASSPKVGGTYGYTF. Based on the CDR3 plus reference TRBV18 and TRBJ1-2, the full variable domain is NAGVMQNPRHLVRRRGQEARLRCSPMKGHSHVYWYRQLPEEGLKFMVYLQKENIIDESGMPKERFSAEFPKEGPSILRIQQVVRGDSAAYFCASSPKVGGTYGYTFGSGTRLTVV.

This clonotype occurred many times. This chain connects TRBV20-1 to TRBJ2-2, with D possibly TRBD2 on 6 matching bases. Trimming left V 0 bases short and J 11 bases short, with 19 bases between. Germline loops: CDR1 DFQATT, CDR2 SNEGSKA (reference sequence). The CDR3 length is 15 residues. CDR3 nucleotides: TGCAGTGCTAGAGATAATGGTCTCGGGGGAGAAGAGCTGTTTTTT. Amino acid sequence: CSARDNGLGGEELFF.

This clonotype has at least ten counts. The V call is TRBV5-1, the J call TRBJ2-1; 7 bases line up with TRBD2. The germline V gene encodes CDR1 SGHRS and CDR2 YFSETQ. V lost 4 bases and J lost 9; bases outside the gene matches: 10. This CDR3 spans 14 amino acids. As DNA, the CDR3 is TGCGCCAGCAGCCGGGTCCCGGGGGGTAGTGAGCAGTTCTTC. As protein: CASSRVPGGSEQFF.

This clonotype occurred many times. The chain employs TRBV12-3 or TRBV12-4 and TRBJ2-3, with 7 bases aligning to TRBD1. The CDR3 contains 15 residues. The junction had 6 bases not matched to a gene; V was cut back by 6 bases and J by 0 bases. In DNA form, the CDR3 reads TGTGCCAGCAGGACTACAGGGGCTAGCACAGATACGCAGTATTTT. Translation gives CASRTTGASTDTQYF.

This clonotype appeared many times. This chain connects TRBV6-5 to TRBJ2-5, with TRBD1 matching over 10 bases. Per the germline V gene, CDR1 is MNHEY and CDR2 is SVGAGI. With 6 bases clipped from V and 5 bases from J, the junction kept 12 bases outside the gene matches. The CDR3 has 16 residues. The CDR3 coding sequence is TGTGCCAGCAGCCCGACCGGGACAGGGGACCGTGAGACCCAGTACTTC. Amino acids: CASSPTGTGDRETQYF.